This is a list of T cell receptor beta chains from one sample in a study of T cells in Graves' hyperthyroidism and ophthalmopathy. TCRdb itself ran the multiplex PCR reads through MiXCR, one entry per CDR3 protein. This table holds hundreds of thousands of distinct CDR3 sequences, 45% found once. Material for sequencing was peripheral blood or thyroid tissue (not recorded which). These receptors were taken from an adult man with Graves' disease, either hyperthyroidism or ophthalmopathy (not recorded which). Each CDR3 is given with its conserved first and last residue. A D gene is named only where the DNA matches it firmly. Clone size is not always given. Where it is, it says once, few, many or a class for expanded clones.

clone size: few; D gene: -; J gene: TRBJ1-6; V gene: TRBV6-6; CDR3 DNA: TGTGCCAGCAGTTACTTCCGGGCCGAGAATTCACCCCTCCACTTT; CDR3 protein: CASSYFRAENSPLHF
clone size: -; D gene: TRBD1; J gene: TRBJ2-2; V gene: TRBV7-8; CDR3 DNA: TGTGCCAGCAGCCAAGACCCCCGGTGGCAGGGGGACACCGGGGAGCTGTTTTTT; CDR3 protein: CASSQDPRWQGDTGELFF
clone size: -; D gene: -; J gene: TRBJ1-1; V gene: TRBV2; CDR3 DNA: TGTGCCAGCAGTGAAGGAGAGTACACTGAAGCTTTCTTT; CDR3 protein: CASSEGEYTEAFF
clone size: many; D gene: -; J gene: TRBJ1-1; V gene: TRBV29-1; CDR3 DNA: TGCAGCGTTGGGGATCCCCTCACCTGGGCTTTCTTT; CDR3 protein: CSVGDPLTWAFF
clone size: -; D gene: -; J gene: TRBJ2-2; V gene: TRBV6-5; CDR3 DNA: TGTGCCAGCCGAATCGGGGCCTCGAACACCGGGGAGCTGTTTTTT; CDR3 protein: CASRIGASNTGELFF
clone size: -; D gene: -; J gene: TRBJ1-4; V gene: TRBV7-2; CDR3 DNA: TGTGCCAGCGCGAACACCGGGGAAAAACTGTTTTTT; CDR3 protein: CASANTGEKLFF
clone size: -; D gene: -; J gene: TRBJ1-6; V gene: TRBV7-8; CDR3 DNA: TGTGCCAGCAGTTACGGCAGGAGCTATAATTCACCCCTCCACTTT; CDR3 protein: CASSYGRSYNSPLHF
clone size: -; D gene: -; J gene: TRBJ1-5; V gene: TRBV20-1; CDR3 DNA: TGCAGTGCTAGAGCGCTGGCGACGGGGGCCCAGCATTTT; CDR3 protein: CSARALATGAQHF
clone size: many; D gene: TRBD1; J gene: TRBJ1-1; V gene: TRBV29-1; CDR3 DNA: TGCAGCGTTGGGTCAGGGGGCACTGAAGCTTTCTTT; CDR3 protein: CSVGSGGTEAFF
clone size: many; D gene: -; J gene: TRBJ1-1; V gene: TRBV7-9; CDR3 DNA: TGTGCCAGCAAAACAGCTAGCATGAACACTGAAGCTTTCTTT; CDR3 protein: CASKTASMNTEAFF
clone size: -; D gene: -; J gene: TRBJ1-5; V gene: TRBV10-3; CDR3 DNA: TGTGCCATCAGTTCTACTGGGAATCACCAGCCCCAGCATTTT; CDR3 protein: CAISSTGNHQPQHF
clone size: once; D gene: TRBD2; J gene: TRBJ2-7; V gene: TRBV6-5; CDR3 DNA: TGTGCCAGCAGTTCGACTAGCGGGGCTAACAAGCAGTACTTC; CDR3 protein: CASSSTSGANKQYF
clone size: many; D gene: -; J gene: TRBJ1-1; V gene: TRBV7-9; CDR3 DNA: TGTGCCAGCAGCTTAGCGGGGGGCCTTGAAGCTTTCTTT; CDR3 protein: CASSLAGGLEAFF
clone size: few; D gene: -; J gene: TRBJ2-3; V gene: TRBV5-1; CDR3 DNA: TGCGCCAGCACCCACAGGGTTGGAGATACGCAGTATTTT; CDR3 protein: CASTHRVGDTQYF
clone size: -; D gene: TRBD1; J gene: TRBJ1-2; V gene: TRBV11-2; CDR3 DNA: TGTGCCAGCTCAACAGCATCGACAGGGGGCTACGGCTACACCTTC; CDR3 protein: CASSTASTGGYGYTF
clone size: -; D gene: -; J gene: TRBJ2-7; V gene: TRBV7-2; CDR3 DNA: TGTGCCAGCAGGCGCGCCTCGACAGGTTACGGACAGTACTTC; CDR3 protein: CASRRASTGYGQYF
clone size: many; D gene: TRBD1; J gene: TRBJ1-2; V gene: TRBV7-9; CDR3 DNA: TGTGCCAGCAACTTGGCAGGGGGAAACTATGGCTACACCTTC; CDR3 protein: CASNLAGGNYGYTF
clone size: -; D gene: -; J gene: TRBJ2-5; V gene: TRBV10-3; CDR3 DNA: TGTGCCTCCAACTCAGCGGGAGAGACCCAGTACTTC; CDR3 protein: CASNSAGETQYF
clone size: many; D gene: -; J gene: TRBJ1-6; V gene: TRBV5-1; CDR3 DNA: TGCGCCAGCAGCTTGGGGGGCTATGATTCACCCCTCCACTTT; CDR3 protein: CASSLGGYDSPLHF
clone size: few; D gene: -; J gene: TRBJ1-2; V gene: TRBV4-1; CDR3 DNA: TGCGCCAGCAGCCAAGATCCTGGGCACTATGGCTACACCTTC; CDR3 protein: CASSQDPGHYGYTF
clone size: many; D gene: -; J gene: TRBJ1-5; V gene: TRBV2; CDR3 DNA: TGTGCCAGCAGTGTCGGCCATCAGCCCCAGCATTTT; CDR3 protein: CASSVGHQPQHF
clone size: -; D gene: TRBD1; J gene: TRBJ1-4; V gene: TRBV4-2; CDR3 DNA: TGTGCCAGCAGCCTAGGACAGGAGAATGAAAAACTGTTTTTT; CDR3 protein: CASSLGQENEKLFF
clone size: many; D gene: -; J gene: TRBJ1-2; V gene: TRBV11-3; CDR3 DNA: TGTGCCAGCAGCCAAAACCCTGCCTATGGCTACACCTTC; CDR3 protein: CASSQNPAYGYTF
clone size: -; D gene: TRBD2; J gene: TRBJ2-7; V gene: TRBV6-6; CDR3 DNA: TGTGCCAGCAGGAGCACACTGATTAGGACTAGCGGGGACTCCTACGAGCAGTACTTC; CDR3 protein: CASRSTLIRTSGDSYEQYF
clone size: many; D gene: -; J gene: TRBJ2-2; V gene: TRBV24-1; CDR3 DNA: TGTGCCACCAGTGATTTTGCCGGGGAGCTGTTTTTT; CDR3 protein: CATSDFAGELFF
clone size: -; D gene: TRBD1; J gene: TRBJ2-5; V gene: TRBV7-9; CDR3 DNA: TGTGCCAGCCGAGGGGGCTGGATGGGATACCAAGAGACCCAGTACTTC; CDR3 protein: CASRGGWMGYQETQYF
clone size: few; D gene: -; J gene: TRBJ1-5; V gene: TRBV6-1; CDR3 DNA: TGTGCCAGCAGTGAGGATTTTGTGAATCAGCCCCAGCATTTT; CDR3 protein: CASSEDFVNQPQHF
clone size: -; D gene: TRBD1; J gene: TRBJ1-2; V gene: TRBV2; CDR3 DNA: TGTGCCAGCAGTCCCCGGGACAGCCTAAACTATGGCTACACCTTC; CDR3 protein: CASSPRDSLNYGYTF
clone size: -; D gene: -; J gene: TRBJ2-2; V gene: TRBV19; CDR3 DNA: TGTGCCAGTAGTATAGTCGGGGAGCTGTTTTTT; CDR3 protein: CASSIVGELFF
clone size: few; D gene: TRBD2; J gene: TRBJ2-5; V gene: TRBV9; CDR3 DNA: TGTGCCAGCAGCGTAAGTGGGCGGGAGGGCGAGACCCAGTACTTC; CDR3 protein: CASSVSGREGETQYF
clone size: -; D gene: TRBD1; J gene: TRBJ1-1; V gene: TRBV9; CDR3 DNA: TGTGCCAGCAGCCCCACGCGGGCAGGGGGCACTGAAGCTTTCTTT; CDR3 protein: CASSPTRAGGTEAFF
clone size: -; D gene: -; J gene: TRBJ1-1; V gene: TRBV20-1; CDR3 DNA: TGCAGTGCTAGAGTGGGGAACACTGAAGCTTTCTTT; CDR3 protein: CSARVGNTEAFF
clone size: many; D gene: TRBD1; J gene: TRBJ1-5; V gene: TRBV12-3/TRBV12-4; CDR3 DNA: TGTGCCAGCAGCTTAGAGGGGGCGAGCAATCAGCCCCAGCATTTT; CDR3 protein: CASSLEGASNQPQHF
clone size: many; D gene: TRBD1; J gene: TRBJ1-6; V gene: TRBV5-8; CDR3 DNA: TGTGCCAGCCGCCTCGGGACAGCTAATTCACCCCTCCACTTT; CDR3 protein: CASRLGTANSPLHF
clone size: many; D gene: -; J gene: TRBJ1-6; V gene: TRBV12-3/TRBV12-4; CDR3 DNA: TGTGCCAGCAGTTTCGGGCCGGGAAATTCACCCCTCCACTTT; CDR3 protein: CASSFGPGNSPLHF
clone size: many; D gene: -; J gene: TRBJ1-5; V gene: TRBV2; CDR3 DNA: TGTGCCAGCAGTCAGGTGGGGGATCAGCCCCAGCATTTT; CDR3 protein: CASSQVGDQPQHF
clone size: -; D gene: TRBD1; J gene: TRBJ1-2; V gene: TRBV7-8; CDR3 DNA: TGTGCCAGCAGCTTAGATCAAAGGGACAGGGTCTATGGCTACACCTTC; CDR3 protein: CASSLDQRDRVYGYTF
clone size: few; D gene: -; J gene: TRBJ1-2; V gene: TRBV20-1; CDR3 DNA: TGCAGTGCTATGACAGGCTTCTATGGCTACACCTTC; CDR3 protein: CSAMTGFYGYTF